The clone carrying this T cell receptor beta chain was seen a handful of times. Other DNA variants within this sample encode the same CDR3. The PCR contained 60 Vbeta and 13 Jbeta primers. The protocol was immunoSEQ multiplex PCR, while the TCRdb copy is restricted to in-frame clones and leaves out a portion. The table lists 100,000 to 120,000 clones, under 90% of them singletons. The source of the sample is a study of cytomegalovirus exposure and HLA in healthy donors. This CDR3 comprises 15 residues. The germline gives CDR1 WNHNN, CDR2 SYGVQD (reference sequence). The ends were cut back, 2 bases at V and 2 bases at J, with 11 bases in the middle.

The origin of this receptor is a woman aged 18 to 35 in good health and CMV-seronegative. The specimen was PBMCs. The J gene is TRBJ2-3, the V gene TRBV10-1, with D possibly TRBD2 on 6 matching bases. The CDR3 DNA reads TGCGCCAGCAGTGAGAGGAGGGCCCTCACAGATACGCAGTATTTT. Translating it yields CASSERRALTDTQYF.